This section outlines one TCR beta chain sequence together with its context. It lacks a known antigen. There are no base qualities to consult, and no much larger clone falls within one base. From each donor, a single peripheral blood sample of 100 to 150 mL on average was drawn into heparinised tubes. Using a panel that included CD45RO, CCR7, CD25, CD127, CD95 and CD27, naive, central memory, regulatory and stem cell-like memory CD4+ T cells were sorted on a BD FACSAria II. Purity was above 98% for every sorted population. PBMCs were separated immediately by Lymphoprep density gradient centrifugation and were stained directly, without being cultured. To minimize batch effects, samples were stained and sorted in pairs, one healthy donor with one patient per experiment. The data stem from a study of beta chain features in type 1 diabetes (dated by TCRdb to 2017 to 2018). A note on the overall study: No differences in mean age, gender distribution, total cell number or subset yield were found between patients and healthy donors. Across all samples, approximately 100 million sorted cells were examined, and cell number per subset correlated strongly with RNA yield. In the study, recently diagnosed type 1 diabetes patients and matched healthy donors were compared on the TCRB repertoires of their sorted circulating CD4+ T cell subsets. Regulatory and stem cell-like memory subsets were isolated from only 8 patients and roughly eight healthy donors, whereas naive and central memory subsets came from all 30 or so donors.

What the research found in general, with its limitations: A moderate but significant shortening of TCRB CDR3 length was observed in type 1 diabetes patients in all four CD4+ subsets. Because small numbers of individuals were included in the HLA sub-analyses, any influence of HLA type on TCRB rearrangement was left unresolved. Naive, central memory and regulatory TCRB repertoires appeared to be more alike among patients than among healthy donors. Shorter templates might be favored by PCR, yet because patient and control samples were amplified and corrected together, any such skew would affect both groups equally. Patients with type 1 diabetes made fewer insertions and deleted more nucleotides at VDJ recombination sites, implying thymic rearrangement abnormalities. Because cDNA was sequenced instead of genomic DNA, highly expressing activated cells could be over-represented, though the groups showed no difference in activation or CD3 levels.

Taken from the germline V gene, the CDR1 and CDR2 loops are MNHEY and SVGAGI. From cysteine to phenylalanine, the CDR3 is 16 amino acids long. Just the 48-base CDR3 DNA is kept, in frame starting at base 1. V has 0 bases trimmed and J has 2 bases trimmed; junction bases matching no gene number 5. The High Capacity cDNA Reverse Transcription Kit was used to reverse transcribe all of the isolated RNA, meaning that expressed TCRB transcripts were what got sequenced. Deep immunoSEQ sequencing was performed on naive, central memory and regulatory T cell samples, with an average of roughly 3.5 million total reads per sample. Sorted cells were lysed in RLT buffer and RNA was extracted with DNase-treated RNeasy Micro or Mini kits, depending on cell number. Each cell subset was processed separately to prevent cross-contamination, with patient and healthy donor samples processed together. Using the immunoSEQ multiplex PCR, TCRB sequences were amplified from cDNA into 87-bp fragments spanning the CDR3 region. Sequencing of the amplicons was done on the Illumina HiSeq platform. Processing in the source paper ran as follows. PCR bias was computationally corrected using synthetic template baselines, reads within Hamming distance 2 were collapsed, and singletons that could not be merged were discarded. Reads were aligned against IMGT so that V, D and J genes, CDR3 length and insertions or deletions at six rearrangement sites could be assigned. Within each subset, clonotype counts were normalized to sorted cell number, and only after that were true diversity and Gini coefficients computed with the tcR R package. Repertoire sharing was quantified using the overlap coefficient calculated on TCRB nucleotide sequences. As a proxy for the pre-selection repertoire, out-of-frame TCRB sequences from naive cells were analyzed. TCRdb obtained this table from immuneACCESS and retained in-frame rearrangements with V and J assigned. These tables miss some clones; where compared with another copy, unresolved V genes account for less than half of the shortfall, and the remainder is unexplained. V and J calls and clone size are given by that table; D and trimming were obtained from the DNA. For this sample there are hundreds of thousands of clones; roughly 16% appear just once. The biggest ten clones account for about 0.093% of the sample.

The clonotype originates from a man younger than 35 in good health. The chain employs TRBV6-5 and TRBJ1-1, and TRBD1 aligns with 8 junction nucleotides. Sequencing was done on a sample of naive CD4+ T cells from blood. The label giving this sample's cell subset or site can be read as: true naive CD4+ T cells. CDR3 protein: CASSYSRGQANTEAFF. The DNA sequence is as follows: TGTGCCAGCAGTTACTCGAGGGGACAGGCTAACACTGAAGCTTTCTTT.